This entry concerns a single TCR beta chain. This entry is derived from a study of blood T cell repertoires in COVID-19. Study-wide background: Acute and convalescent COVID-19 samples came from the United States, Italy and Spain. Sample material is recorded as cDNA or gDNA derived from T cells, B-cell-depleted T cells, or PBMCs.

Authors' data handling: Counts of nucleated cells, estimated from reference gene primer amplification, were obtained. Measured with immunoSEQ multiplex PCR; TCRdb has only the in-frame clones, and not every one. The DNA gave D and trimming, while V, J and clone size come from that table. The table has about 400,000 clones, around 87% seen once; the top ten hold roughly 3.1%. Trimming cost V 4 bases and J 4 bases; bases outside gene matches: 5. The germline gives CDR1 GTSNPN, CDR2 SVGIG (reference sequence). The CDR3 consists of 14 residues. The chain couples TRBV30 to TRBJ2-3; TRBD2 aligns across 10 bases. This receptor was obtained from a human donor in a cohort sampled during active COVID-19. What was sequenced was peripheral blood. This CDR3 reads CAWKRGGEADTQYF. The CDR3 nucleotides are TGTGCCTGGAAGCGGGGGGGGGAGGCAGATACGCAGTATTTT. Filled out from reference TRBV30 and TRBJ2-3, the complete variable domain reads SQTIHQWPATLVQPVGSPLSLECTVEGTSNPNLYWYRQAAGRGLQLLFYSVGIGQISSEVPQNLSASRPQDRQFILSSKKLLLSDSGFYLCAWKRGGEADTQYFGPGTRLTVL.